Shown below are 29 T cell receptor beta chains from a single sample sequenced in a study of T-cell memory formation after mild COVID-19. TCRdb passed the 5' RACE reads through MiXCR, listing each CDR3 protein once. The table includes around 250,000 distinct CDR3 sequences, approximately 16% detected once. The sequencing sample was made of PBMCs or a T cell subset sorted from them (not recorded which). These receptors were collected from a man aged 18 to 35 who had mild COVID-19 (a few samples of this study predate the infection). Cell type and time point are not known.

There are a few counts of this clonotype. CDR3 protein: CATSRDLGAQETQYF. The CDR3 bases are TGTGCCACCAGCAGAGATCTGGGGGCCCAAGAGACCCAGTACTTC. The V call is TRBV15, the J call TRBJ2-5; maybe TRBD1 (6 bases). The CDR3 spans 15 residues. The germline V and J ends were trimmed by 0 bases and 1 base, with 9 bases remaining between them. Looked up from germline, CDR1 is LNHNV and CDR2 is YYDKDF (reference sequence). Full variable domain (missing parts from reference TRBV15 and TRBJ2-5): DAMVIQNPRYQVTQFGKPVTLSCSQTLNHNVMYWYQQKSSQAPKLLFHYYDKDFNNEADTPDNFQSRRPNTSFCFLDIRSPGLGDTAMYLCATSRDLGAQETQYFGPGTRLLVL.

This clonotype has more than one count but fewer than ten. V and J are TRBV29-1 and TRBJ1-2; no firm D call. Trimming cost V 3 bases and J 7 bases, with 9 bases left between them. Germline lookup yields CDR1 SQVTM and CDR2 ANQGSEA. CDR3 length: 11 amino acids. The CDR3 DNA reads TGCAGCGTTGACCGAGGAGCTGGCTACACCTTC. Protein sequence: CSVDRGAGYTF.

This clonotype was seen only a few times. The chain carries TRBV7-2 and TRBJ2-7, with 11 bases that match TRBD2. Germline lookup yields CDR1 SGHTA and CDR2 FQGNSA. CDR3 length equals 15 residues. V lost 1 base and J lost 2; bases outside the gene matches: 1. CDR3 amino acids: CASSLGSGGAYEQYV. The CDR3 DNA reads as TGTGCCAGCAGCTTAGGTAGCGGGGGGGCCTACGAGCAGTACGTC.

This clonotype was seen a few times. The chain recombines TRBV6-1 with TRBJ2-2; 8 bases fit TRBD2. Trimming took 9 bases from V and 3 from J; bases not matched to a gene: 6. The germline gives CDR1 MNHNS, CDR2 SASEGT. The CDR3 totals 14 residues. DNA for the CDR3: TGTGCCAGTTCGGGGGGGCCAGACACCGGGGAGCTGTTTTTT. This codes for CASSGGPDTGELFF.

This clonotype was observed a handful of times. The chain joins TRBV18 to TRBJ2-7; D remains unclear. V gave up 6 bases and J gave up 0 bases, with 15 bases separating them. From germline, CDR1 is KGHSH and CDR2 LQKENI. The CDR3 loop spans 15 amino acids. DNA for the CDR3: TGTGCCAGCTCCTTCCGACTGACCTCCTCCTACGAGCAGTACTTC. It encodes CASSFRLTSSYEQYF.

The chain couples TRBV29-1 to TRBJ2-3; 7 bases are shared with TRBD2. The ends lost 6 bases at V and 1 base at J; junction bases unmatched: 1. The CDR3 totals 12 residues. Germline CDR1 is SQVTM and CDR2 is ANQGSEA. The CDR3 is CSVREGTDTQYF. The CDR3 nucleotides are TGCAGCGTCCGGGAGGGCACAGATACGCAGTATTTT.

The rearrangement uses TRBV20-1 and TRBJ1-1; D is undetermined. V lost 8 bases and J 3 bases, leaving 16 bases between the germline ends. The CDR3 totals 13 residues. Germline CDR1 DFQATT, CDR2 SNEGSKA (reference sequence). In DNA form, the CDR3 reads TGCAGTCCCGCTAGATCGGGTGACACTGAAGCTTTCTTT. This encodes CSPARSGDTEAFF.

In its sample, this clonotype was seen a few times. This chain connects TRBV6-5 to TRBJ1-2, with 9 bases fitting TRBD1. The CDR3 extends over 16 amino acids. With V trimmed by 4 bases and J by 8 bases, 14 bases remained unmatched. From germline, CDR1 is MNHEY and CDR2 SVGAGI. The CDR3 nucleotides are TGTGCCAGCAGTTCGTACTCCGGGACAGGGTCTTTCGGCTACACCTTC. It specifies CASSSYSGTGSFGYTF.

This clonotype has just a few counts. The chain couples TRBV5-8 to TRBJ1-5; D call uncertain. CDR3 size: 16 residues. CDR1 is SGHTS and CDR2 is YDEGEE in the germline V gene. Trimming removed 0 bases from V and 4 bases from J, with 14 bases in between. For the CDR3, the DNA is TGTGCCAGCAGCTTGGTCGGTGATTTAAGAAATCAGCCCCAGCATTTT. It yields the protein CASSLVGDLRNQPQHF.

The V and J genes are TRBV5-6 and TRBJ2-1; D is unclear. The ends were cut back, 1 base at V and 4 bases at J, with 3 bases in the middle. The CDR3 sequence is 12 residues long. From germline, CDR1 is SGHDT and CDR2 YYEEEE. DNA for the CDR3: TGTGCCAGCAGCTTGATGTACAATGAGCAGTTCTTC. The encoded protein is CASSLMYNEQFF.

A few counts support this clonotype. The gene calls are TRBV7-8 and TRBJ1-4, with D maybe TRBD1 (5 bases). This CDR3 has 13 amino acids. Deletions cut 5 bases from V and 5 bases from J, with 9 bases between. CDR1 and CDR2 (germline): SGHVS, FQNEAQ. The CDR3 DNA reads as TGTGCCAGCAGCGGGGGACGAAATGAAAAACTGTTTTTT. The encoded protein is CASSGGRNEKLFF.

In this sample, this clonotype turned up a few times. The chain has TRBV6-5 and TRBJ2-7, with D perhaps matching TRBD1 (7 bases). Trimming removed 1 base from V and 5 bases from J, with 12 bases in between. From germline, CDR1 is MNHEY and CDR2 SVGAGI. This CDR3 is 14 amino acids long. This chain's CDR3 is CASSYLSGGNEQYF. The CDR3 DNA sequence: TGTGCCAGCAGTTACTTGTCAGGGGGGAACGAGCAGTACTTC.

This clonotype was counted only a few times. CDR3 nucleotide sequence: TGCAGTGCACGCAAACCCGGGGCTCGACAAGAGACCCAGTACTTC. As protein: CSARKPGARQETQYF. The chain is built from TRBV20-1 and TRBJ2-5; the D call may be TRBD1 or TRBD2 (5 bases each). CDR3 length: 15 residues. V lost 6 bases, J lost 2 bases, and 19 bases lay in between. Per the germline V gene, CDR1 is DFQATT and CDR2 is SNEGSKA (reference sequence).

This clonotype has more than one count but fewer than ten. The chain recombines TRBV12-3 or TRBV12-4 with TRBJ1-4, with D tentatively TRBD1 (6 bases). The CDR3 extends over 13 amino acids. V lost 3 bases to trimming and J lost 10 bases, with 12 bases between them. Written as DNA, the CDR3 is TGTGCCAGCAGTTTTGGGGGCTTTGGAAAACTGTTTTTT. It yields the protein CASSFGGFGKLFF.

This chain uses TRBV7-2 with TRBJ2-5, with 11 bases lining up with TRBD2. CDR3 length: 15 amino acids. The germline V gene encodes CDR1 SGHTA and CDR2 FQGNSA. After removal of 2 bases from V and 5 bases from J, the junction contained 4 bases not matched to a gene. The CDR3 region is CASSLRPSGRETQYF. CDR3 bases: TGTGCCAGCAGCTTAAGGCCTAGCGGGAGGGAGACCCAGTACTTC.

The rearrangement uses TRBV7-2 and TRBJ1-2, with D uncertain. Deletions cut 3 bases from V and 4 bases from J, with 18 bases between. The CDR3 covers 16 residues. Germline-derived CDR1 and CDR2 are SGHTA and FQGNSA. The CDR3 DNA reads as TGTGCCAGCAGCTTTTCCCGCGTTGCGGAGCGCTATGGCTACACCTTC. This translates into CASSFSRVAERYGYTF.

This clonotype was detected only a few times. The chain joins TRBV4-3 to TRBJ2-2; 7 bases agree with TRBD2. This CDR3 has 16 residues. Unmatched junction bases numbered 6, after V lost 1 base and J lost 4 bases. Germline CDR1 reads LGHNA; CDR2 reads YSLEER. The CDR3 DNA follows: TGCGCCAGCAGCCAAGGGGGAGGGGTGGTCACCGGGGAGCTGTTTTTT. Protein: CASSQGGGVVTGELFF.

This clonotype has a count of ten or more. The chain's CDR3 is CASSLDRDLKKQYF. DNA of the CDR3: TGTGCCAGCAGCCTAGACAGGGATCTTAAAAAGCAGTACTTC. The V gene is TRBV2, the J gene TRBJ2-7; 7 nucleotides match TRBD1. Germline CDR1 is SNHLY and CDR2 is FYNNEI. The junction had 13 bases not matched to a gene; V was cut back by 6 bases and J by 8 bases. The CDR3 has 14 amino acids.

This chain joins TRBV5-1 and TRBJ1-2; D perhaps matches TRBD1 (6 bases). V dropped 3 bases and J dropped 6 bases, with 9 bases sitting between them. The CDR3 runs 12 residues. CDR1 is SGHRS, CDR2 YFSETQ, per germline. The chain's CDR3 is CASSYTGNGYTF. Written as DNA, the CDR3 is TGCGCCAGCAGCTATACAGGGAATGGCTACACCTTC.

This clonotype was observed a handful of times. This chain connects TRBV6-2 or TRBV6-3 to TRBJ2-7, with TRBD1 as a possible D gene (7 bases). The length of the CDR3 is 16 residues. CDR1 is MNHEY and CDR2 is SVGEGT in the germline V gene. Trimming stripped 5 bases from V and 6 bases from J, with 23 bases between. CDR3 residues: CASSPRGTVVPVEQYF. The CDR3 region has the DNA TGTGCCAGCAGTCCCCGGGGGACAGTAGTCCCTGTCGAGCAGTACTTC.

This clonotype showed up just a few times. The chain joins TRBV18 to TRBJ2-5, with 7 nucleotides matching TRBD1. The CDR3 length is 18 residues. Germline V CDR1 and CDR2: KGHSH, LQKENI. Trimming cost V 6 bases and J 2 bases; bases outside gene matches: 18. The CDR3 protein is CASSLDRAAEVPQETQYF. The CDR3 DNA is TGTGCCAGCTCCCTAGACAGGGCAGCAGAAGTTCCACAAGAGACCCAGTACTTC.

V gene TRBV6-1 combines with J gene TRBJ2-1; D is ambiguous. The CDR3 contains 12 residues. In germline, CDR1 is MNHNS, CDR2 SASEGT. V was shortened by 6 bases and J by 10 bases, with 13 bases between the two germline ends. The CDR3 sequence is CASSRVLWEQFF. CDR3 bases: TGTGCCAGCAGCCGGGTCCTGTGGGAGCAGTTCTTC.

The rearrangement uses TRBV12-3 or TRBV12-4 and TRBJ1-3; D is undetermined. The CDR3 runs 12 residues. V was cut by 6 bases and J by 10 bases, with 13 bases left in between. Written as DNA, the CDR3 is TGTGCCAGCAGACCTGATTCGGGTACCATATATTTT. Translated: CASRPDSGTIYF.

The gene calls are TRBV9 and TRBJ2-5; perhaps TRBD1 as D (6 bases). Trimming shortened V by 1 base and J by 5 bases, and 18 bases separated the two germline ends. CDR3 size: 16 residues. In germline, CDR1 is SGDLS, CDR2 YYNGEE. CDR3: CASSVREGRGRETQYF. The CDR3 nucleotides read TGTGCCAGCAGCGTAAGAGAGGGCAGGGGCCGGGAGACCCAGTACTTC.

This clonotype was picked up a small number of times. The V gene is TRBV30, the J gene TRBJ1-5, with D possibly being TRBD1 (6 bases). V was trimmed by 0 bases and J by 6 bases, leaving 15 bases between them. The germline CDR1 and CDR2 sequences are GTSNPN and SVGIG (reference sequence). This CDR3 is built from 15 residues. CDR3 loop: CAWSVGAGVGQPQHF. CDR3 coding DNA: TGTGCCTGGAGTGTTGGGGCAGGGGTCGGTCAGCCCCAGCATTTT.

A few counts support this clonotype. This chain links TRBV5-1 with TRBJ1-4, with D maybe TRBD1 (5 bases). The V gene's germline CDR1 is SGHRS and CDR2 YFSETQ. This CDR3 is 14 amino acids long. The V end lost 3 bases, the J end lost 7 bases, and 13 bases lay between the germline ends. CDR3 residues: CASSSTGTAEKLFF. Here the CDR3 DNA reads TGCGCCAGCAGCTCAACCGGGACGGCTGAAAAACTGTTTTTT.

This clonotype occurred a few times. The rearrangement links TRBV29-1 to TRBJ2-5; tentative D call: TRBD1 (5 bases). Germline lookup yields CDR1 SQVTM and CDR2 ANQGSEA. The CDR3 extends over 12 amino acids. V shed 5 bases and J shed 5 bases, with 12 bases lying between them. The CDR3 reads CSVFRVGETQYF. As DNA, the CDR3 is TGCAGCGTTTTCAGGGTTGGGGAGACCCAGTACTTC.

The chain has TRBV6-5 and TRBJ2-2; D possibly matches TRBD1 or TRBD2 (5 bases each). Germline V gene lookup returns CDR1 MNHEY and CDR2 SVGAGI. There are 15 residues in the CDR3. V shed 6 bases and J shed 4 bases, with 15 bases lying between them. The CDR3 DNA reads TGTGCCAGCAGACCCGGACAAGCGGTCACCGGGGAGCTGTTTTTT. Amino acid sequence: CASRPGQAVTGELFF.

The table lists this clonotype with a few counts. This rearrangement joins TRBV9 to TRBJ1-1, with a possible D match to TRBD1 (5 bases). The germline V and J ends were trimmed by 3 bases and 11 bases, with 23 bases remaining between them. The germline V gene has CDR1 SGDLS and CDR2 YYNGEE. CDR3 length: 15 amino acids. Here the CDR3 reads CASSAGAGLGLGAFF. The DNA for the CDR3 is TGTGCCAGCAGCGCCGGGGCGGGATTGGGGCTCGGCGCTTTCTTT.